This T cell receptor (beta chain) originates from a study of cytomegalovirus exposure and HLA in healthy donors. Across the whole study: In an earlier analysis, 90 million to 120 million unique TCR beta sequences were found from about 180 million T cells. From donors who were HLA-typed, an early data release held about 85 million unique TCRs. Study-level findings and limits: A prior analysis recorded that most TCR beta V segments were productive about 87% or about 30% of the time.

Worth noting for this clone: The antigen remains undetermined.

PCR primers comprised 60 Vbeta and 13 Jbeta primers. The data were produced by immunoSEQ multiplex PCR, yet TCRdb's version contains in-frame clones alone and is incomplete. Of 120,000 or so clones listed, 15% to 20% are singletons. The CDR3 has 16 residues. V lost 5 bases, J lost 0 bases, and 10 bases stayed unmatched. Germline CDR1 and CDR2: SGHDT and YYEEEE. The material sequenced was PBMCs. The source of this sequence is a female donor in good health and CMV-seropositive. This chain connects TRBV5-6 to TRBJ1-2; 7 bases are a match to TRBD1. The CDR3 sequence is CASSIHRGRTNYGYTF. For the CDR3, the DNA is TGTGCCAGCAGTATTCACAGGGGACGAACTAACTATGGCTACACCTTC.